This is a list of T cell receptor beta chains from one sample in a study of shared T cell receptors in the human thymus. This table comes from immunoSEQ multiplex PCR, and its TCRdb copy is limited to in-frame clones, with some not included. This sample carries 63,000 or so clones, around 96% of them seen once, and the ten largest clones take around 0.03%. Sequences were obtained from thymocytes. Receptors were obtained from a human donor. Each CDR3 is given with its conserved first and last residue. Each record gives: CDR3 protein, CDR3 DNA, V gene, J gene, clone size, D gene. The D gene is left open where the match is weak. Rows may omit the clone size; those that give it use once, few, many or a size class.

CDR3aa: CASTHYSNQPQHF
CDR3nt: TGTGCCAGTACCCACTATAGCAATCAGCCCCAGCATTTT
v_gene: TRBV19
j_gene: TRBJ1-5
abundance: .
d_gene: .

CDR3aa: CASGFKVTEAFF
CDR3nt: TGTGCTAGTGGTTTCAAGGTTACTGAAGCTTTCTTT
v_gene: TRBV12-5
j_gene: TRBJ1-1
abundance: .
d_gene: .

CDR3aa: CASSFPLSGQTYEQYF
CDR3nt: TGTGCCAGCAGTTTTCCACTATCGGGGCAAACCTACGAGCAGTACTTC
v_gene: TRBV28
j_gene: TRBJ2-7
abundance: .
d_gene: .

CDR3aa: CASSNRTDTQYF
CDR3nt: TGTGCCAGCAGTAACCGCACAGATACGCAGTATTTT
v_gene: TRBV28
j_gene: TRBJ2-3
abundance: .
d_gene: .

CDR3aa: CASSLIWRGTDNSPLHF
CDR3nt: .
v_gene: TRBV7-2
j_gene: TRBJ1-6
abundance: .
d_gene: .

CDR3aa: CASSQEGGQWSRFEQYF
CDR3nt: TGTGCCAGCAGCCAAGAAGGAGGGCAGTGGTCCCGTTTCGAGCAGTACTTC
v_gene: TRBV4-2
j_gene: TRBJ2-7
abundance: .
d_gene: .

CDR3aa: CASSFTRAARKSSYEQYF
CDR3nt: TGTGCCAGCAGCTTTACCAGGGCGGCTCGGAAAAGCTCCTACGAGCAGTACTTC
v_gene: TRBV7-9
j_gene: TRBJ2-7
abundance: once
d_gene: .

CDR3aa: CASSQEGCPGWAYEQYF
CDR3nt: TGTGCCAGCAGCCAAGAAGGTTGCCCCGGCTGGGCCTACGAGCAGTACTTC
v_gene: TRBV14
j_gene: TRBJ2-7
abundance: .
d_gene: .

CDR3aa: CASKGPIGHLSSGNTIYF
CDR3nt: TGTGCCAGCAAGGGCCCCATAGGACACTTGAGCTCTGGAAACACCATATATTTT
v_gene: TRBV27
j_gene: TRBJ1-3
abundance: once
d_gene: .

CDR3aa: CASTSQRNNEQFF
CDR3nt: TGTGCCAGCACCTCCCAGCGGAACAATGAGCAGTTCTTC
v_gene: TRBV7-2
j_gene: TRBJ2-1
abundance: .
d_gene: .

CDR3aa: CASSPQTGGKGYTF
CDR3nt: TGCGCCAGCAGCCCCCAGACAGGGGGCAAGGGCTACACCTTC
v_gene: TRBV4-1
j_gene: TRBJ1-2
abundance: .
d_gene: TRBD1

CDR3aa: CATSRVEGYGYTF
CDR3nt: TGTGCCACCAGCAGAGTGGAGGGTTATGGCTACACCTTC
v_gene: TRBV15
j_gene: TRBJ1-2
abundance: once
d_gene: .

CDR3aa: CASSLVLGEQETQYF
CDR3nt: TGTGCCAGCAGCTTAGTACTCGGGGAGCAAGAGACCCAGTACTTC
v_gene: TRBV11-1
j_gene: TRBJ2-5
abundance: .
d_gene: .

CDR3aa: CASSLRGPTAQYF
CDR3nt: TGTGCCAGCAGCTTGAGGGGACCTACGGCCCAGTACTTC
v_gene: TRBV5-4
j_gene: TRBJ2-5
abundance: .
d_gene: .

CDR3aa: CASSPGGRGPSGNTIYF
CDR3nt: TGTGCCAGCTCACCGGGAGGGAGGGGTCCCTCTGGAAACACCATATATTTT
v_gene: TRBV18
j_gene: TRBJ1-3
abundance: .
d_gene: .

CDR3aa: CASSLQGGSDPEIQETQYF
CDR3nt: TGTGCCAGCAGCCTTCAGGGGGGCTCCGACCCCGAAATCCAAGAGACCCAGTACTTC
v_gene: TRBV14
j_gene: TRBJ2-5
abundance: .
d_gene: .

CDR3aa: CASSDAGFSSGNTIYF
CDR3nt: TGCGCCAGCAGTGACGCAGGGTTTTCGTCTGGAAACACCATATATTTT
v_gene: TRBV4-1
j_gene: TRBJ1-3
abundance: once
d_gene: .

CDR3aa: CASSPMGERNTIYF
CDR3nt: TGCGCCAGCAGCCCCATGGGGGAAAGAAACACCATATATTTT
v_gene: TRBV4-3
j_gene: TRBJ1-3
abundance: .
d_gene: .

CDR3aa: CASSRGIMIDYGYTF
CDR3nt: TGTGCCAGCAGTCGAGGTATTATGATAGACTATGGCTACACCTTC
v_gene: TRBV7-9
j_gene: TRBJ1-2
abundance: .
d_gene: .

CDR3aa: CASSLQTNAGRRTDTQYF
CDR3nt: TGTGCCAGCAGCTTACAGACCAACGCAGGGCGTAGGACAGATACGCAGTATTTT
v_gene: TRBV7-9
j_gene: TRBJ2-3
abundance: .
d_gene: .

CDR3aa: CASGLVRAPGAEKNTEAFF
CDR3nt: TGTGCTAGTGGTTTGGTACGGGCCCCAGGGGCAGAGAAGAACACTGAAGCTTTCTTT
v_gene: TRBV12-5
j_gene: TRBJ1-1
abundance: .
d_gene: .

CDR3aa: CASSPPSASSYEQYF
CDR3nt: TGTGCCAGCTCACCACCGTCTGCTAGCTCCTACGAGCAGTACTTC
v_gene: TRBV18
j_gene: TRBJ2-7
abundance: .
d_gene: .

CDR3aa: CASSLISGTVTNYGYTF
CDR3nt: TGTGCCAGCAGCTTAATCTCCGGGACAGTTACTAACTATGGCTACACCTTC
v_gene: TRBV7-2
j_gene: TRBJ1-2
abundance: .
d_gene: TRBD1

CDR3aa: CASSQVAQGGYDGYTF
CDR3nt: TGTGCCAGCAGCCAAGTGGCACAGGGAGGATACGATGGCTACACCTTC
v_gene: TRBV4-2
j_gene: TRBJ1-2
abundance: .
d_gene: .

CDR3aa: CASSKGTSGYQETQYF
CDR3nt: TGCGCCAGCAGCAAAGGGACTAGCGGTTACCAAGAGACCCAGTACTTC
v_gene: TRBV5-1
j_gene: TRBJ2-5
abundance: .
d_gene: TRBD2

CDR3aa: CSQGLLMNTEAFF
CDR3nt: TGCAGCCAGGGGCTATTGATGAACACTGAAGCTTTCTTT
v_gene: TRBV29-1
j_gene: TRBJ1-1
abundance: .
d_gene: .

CDR3aa: CASSLPGQPSYEQYF
CDR3nt: TGTGCCAGCAGCTTACCGGGACAGCCCTCCTACGAGCAGTACTTC
v_gene: TRBV7-2
j_gene: TRBJ2-7
abundance: once
d_gene: TRBD1

CDR3aa: CASSLGQKNTEAFF
CDR3nt: TGTGCCAGCAGCTTAGGACAGAAGAACACTGAAGCTTTCTTT
v_gene: TRBV7-9
j_gene: TRBJ1-1
abundance: once
d_gene: .

CDR3aa: CASSGRTGGGYGYTF
CDR3nt: TGTGCCAGCAGCGGACGGACAGGGGGAGGCTATGGCTACACCTTC
v_gene: TRBV9
j_gene: TRBJ1-2
abundance: .
d_gene: TRBD1

CDR3aa: CASSVGRTATNEKLFF
CDR3nt: TGTGCCAGCAGCGTGGGTCGGACAGCAACTAATGAAAAACTGTTTTTT
v_gene: TRBV5-6
j_gene: TRBJ1-4
abundance: .
d_gene: .

CDR3aa: CASSLAPTEPQETQYF
CDR3nt: TGTGCCAGCAGCTTAGCGCCAACAGAACCTCAAGAGACCCAGTACTTC
v_gene: TRBV7-8
j_gene: TRBJ2-5
abundance: once
d_gene: .

CDR3aa: CASSLEENTEAFF
CDR3nt: TGCGCCAGCAGCTTAGAGGAGAACACTGAAGCTTTCTTT
v_gene: TRBV5-1
j_gene: TRBJ1-1
abundance: .
d_gene: .

CDR3aa: CASGLSGGQPQHF
CDR3nt: TGTGCTAGTGGTTTGTCAGGGGGTCAGCCCCAGCATTTT
v_gene: TRBV12-5
j_gene: TRBJ1-5
abundance: .
d_gene: TRBD1

CDR3aa: CASSRTYRDKSASQETQYF
CDR3nt: TGTGCCAGCTCACGAACTTACCGGGACAAGTCTGCCTCCCAAGAGACCCAGTACTTC
v_gene: TRBV18
j_gene: TRBJ2-5
abundance: .
d_gene: .

CDR3aa: CASSLVSPTGESTEAFF
CDR3nt: TGTGCCAGCAGCTTAGTTTCCCCGACAGGGGAGAGCACTGAAGCTTTCTTT
v_gene: TRBV11-2
j_gene: TRBJ1-1
abundance: .
d_gene: TRBD1

CDR3aa: CASSQRTGRPYEQYF
CDR3nt: TGTGCCAGCAGTCAACGGACAGGGCGGCCCTACGAGCAGTACTTC
v_gene: TRBV28
j_gene: TRBJ2-7
abundance: .
d_gene: TRBD1

CDR3aa: CASSPLHRTAATTNTEAFF
CDR3nt: TGTGCCAGCAGCCCGCTCCACAGGACAGCCGCAACGACGAACACTGAAGCTTTCTTT
v_gene: TRBV4-2
j_gene: TRBJ1-1
abundance: .
d_gene: .

CDR3aa: CASGSGGARGGYTF
CDR3nt: TGTGCCAGCGGGAGCGGCGGCGCCCGGGGCGGCTACACCTTC
v_gene: TRBV5-8
j_gene: TRBJ1-2
abundance: .
d_gene: .

CDR3aa: CASSQAPHTQGLIPYANTGELFF
CDR3nt: TGTGCCAGCAGCCAAGCCCCCCACACACAGGGTTTGATTCCCTACGCGAACACCGGGGAGCTGTTTTTT
v_gene: TRBV14
j_gene: TRBJ2-2
abundance: .
d_gene: .